Listed below are T cell receptor beta chains from one sample, sequenced in a study of blood T cells in healthy people across ages. MiXCR was run by TCRdb on the 5' RACE reads, yielding one entry per CDR3 protein. Among approximately 670,000 distinct CDR3 sequences, roughly 41% were seen once, and the ten largest hold 30%. Sequenced input: blood. Source of these receptors: a man older than 75 in good health. CDR3s include the opening cysteine and the closing phenylalanine or tryptophan. The D gene is left open where the match is weak. Clone size, where shown, is once, few, many, or a class for clones that have expanded.

NA TRBJ1-6 TRBD1 TRBV28 TGTGCCAGCAGTCCCTCGGGACAGGGACTTGGATCACCCCTCCACTTT CASSPSGQGLGSPLHF
many TRBJ2-7 TRBD2 TRBV5-1 TGCGCCAGCAGCTTGCCCAGCGGGAGCTCCTACGAGCAGTACTTC CASSLPSGSSYEQYF
few TRBJ2-3 NA TRBV24-1 TGTGCCACCAAGGCGCCCACAGATACGCAGTATTTT CATKAPTDTQYF
NA TRBJ1-6 NA TRBV28 TGTGCCAGCAGTGCGGAGAGGGGTGATAATTCACCCCTCCACTTT CASSAERGDNSPLHF
NA TRBJ1-1 TRBD1 TRBV18 TGTGCCAGCTCCCCTGACAGGGTGGGGAACACTGAAGCTTTCTTT CASSPDRVGNTEAFF
many TRBJ2-5 NA TRBV6-2/TRBV6-3 TGTGCCAGCAGTTACGCGGGGGCGTCTTCAATCCAGTACTTC CASSYAGASSIQYF
NA TRBJ2-1 TRBD1 TRBV7-3 TGTGCCAGCAGCCAGACAGGGGGCAACTACAATGAGCAGTTCTTC CASSQTGGNYNEQFF
many TRBJ2-3 TRBD2 TRBV20-1 TGCAGTGCTAGGGGGATAGCGGGAGGCACAGATACGCAGTATTTT CSARGIAGGTDTQYF
NA TRBJ2-5 NA TRBV7-6 TGTGCCAGCAGCTTAGGGGATAGAATATTGTACTTC CASSLGDRILYF
NA TRBJ2-3 NA TRBV7-2 TGTGCCAGCAGCCTACATGGTACGCAGTATTTT CASSLHGTQYF
NA TRBJ2-3 TRBD2 TRBV6-6 TGTGCCAGCAGTTATACTAGCGGGTCGGGCACAGATACGCAGTATTTT CASSYTSGSGTDTQYF
NA TRBJ2-1 TRBD2 TRBV29-1 TGCAGCGCAATGACGCAGGGTACTAGCGGGAGGCTGTCGGTTGAGCAGTTCTTC CSAMTQGTSGRLSVEQFF
NA TRBJ2-3 TRBD2 TRBV20-1 TGCAGTGTTCCGGGACTACGCACAGATACGCAGTATTTT CSVPGLRTDTQYF
NA TRBJ2-1 TRBD1 TRBV5-4 TGTGCCAGCAGGGGACAGCACAAAAGCTCCTACAATGAGCAGTTCTTC CASRGQHKSSYNEQFF
many TRBJ2-7 TRBD1 TRBV29-1 TGCAGCGTACGACAGGGGACCTACGAGCAGTACTTC CSVRQGTYEQYF
NA TRBJ2-3 NA TRBV5-1 TGCGCCAGCAGCTATGAGGCTAGCGGCACAGATACGCAGTATTTT CASSYEASGTDTQYF
NA TRBJ1-1 NA TRBV4-3 TGCGCCAGCAGATCTTCCCTCGGCCTGGAAGCTTTCTTT CASRSSLGLEAFF
few TRBJ2-5 TRBD1 TRBV15 TGTGCCACCAGCATGGGACAGGCCGACTCGGAGACCCAGTACTTC CATSMGQADSETQYF
once TRBJ2-1 TRBD2 TRBV7-9 TGTGCCAGCAGCTTAGAAAGCTTACTAGCGGGGGGGCGGAATGAGCAGTTCTTC CASSLESLLAGGRNEQFF
NA TRBJ1-2 NA TRBV12-3/TRBV12-4 TGTGCCAGCAGTCCCCATCCGGGGACCTATGGCTACACCTTC CASSPHPGTYGYTF
NA TRBJ2-7 TRBD2 TRBV20-1 TGCAGTGTCCGCGGGAGTGCTTACGAGCAGTACTTC CSVRGSAYEQYF
NA TRBJ2-2 NA TRBV20-1 TGCAGTGCTACGATAAAGGACATCATGAACACCGGGGAGCTGTTTTTT CSATIKDIMNTGELFF
few TRBJ2-1 TRBD2 TRBV28 TGTGCCAGCGAGGTAGCGGGCTCCATGGGTAATGAGCAGTTCTTC CASEVAGSMGNEQFF
NA TRBJ2-7 TRBD2 TRBV6-1 TGTGCCAGCCATCTAGCGGGGGGGTCCTACGAGCAGTACTTC CASHLAGGSYEQYF
NA TRBJ1-2 NA TRBV20-1 TGCAGTGCCAGGGACCCGGACTATGGCTACACCTTC CSARDPDYGYTF
few TRBJ2-5 NA TRBV7-2 TGTGCCAGCAGCTTAGCTCCCAACCAAGAGACCCAGTACTTC CASSLAPNQETQYF
NA TRBJ2-7 TRBD1 TRBV28 TGTGCCAGCAGTTTACGGGACAGGAGCTCCTACGAGCAGTACTTC CASSLRDRSSYEQYF
NA TRBJ2-1 TRBD2 TRBV20-1 TGCAGTGCATCAGGCGGGGGGGCTTCAGGCGAGCAGTTCTTC CSASGGGASGEQFF
NA TRBJ2-4 NA TRBV20-1 TGCAGTGCTGGAGGAGCCGGGACCGGAAACATTCAGTACTTC CSAGGAGTGNIQYF
NA TRBJ1-1 NA TRBV12-3/TRBV12-4 TGTGCCAGCTCTCAGGGGTTGTGGAACACTGAAGCTTTCTTT CASSQGLWNTEAFF
few TRBJ2-1 NA TRBV7-2 TGTGCCAGCAGCTCCATGGCGGGATCCTCCTACAATGAGCAGTTCTTC CASSSMAGSSYNEQFF
NA TRBJ2-7 TRBD2 TRBV20-1 TGCAGTGCGCCCGGGGCGGGGGGGCTTTACGAGCAGTACTTC CSAPGAGGLYEQYF
NA TRBJ1-5 NA TRBV6-1 TGTGCCAGCAGCGCCAGACAGAGCAATCAGCCCCAGCATTTT CASSARQSNQPQHF
NA TRBJ1-6 NA TRBV3-1 TGTGCCAGCAAAAAACAGGCCTATAATTCACCCCTCCACTTT CASKKQAYNSPLHF
NA TRBJ1-1 TRBD1 TRBV15 TGTGCCACCAGCAGATTGGTGGGACAGGGCCTCGGTGAAGCTTTCTTT CATSRLVGQGLGEAFF
NA TRBJ1-4 NA TRBV7-6 TGTGCCAGCAGCTTATCAGGAAGAACTAATGAAAAACTGTTTTTT CASSLSGRTNEKLFF
NA TRBJ1-6 NA TRBV11-2 TGTGCCATAAGAGGGGAGGGAGAAAATTCACCCCTCCACTTT CAIRGEGENSPLHF
few TRBJ2-3 TRBD2 TRBV20-1 TGCAGTGCTAGCCAATCCTACGAAATAGCGGGGGCGGCAGATACGCAGTATTTT CSASQSYEIAGAADTQYF